Listed below are T cell receptor beta chains from one sample, sequenced in a study of beta chain features in type 1 diabetes. This table comes from immunoSEQ multiplex PCR, and its TCRdb copy is limited to in-frame clones, with some not included. The repertoire holds about 360,000 clones, with 10% to 15% as singletons. Input material: naive CD4+ T cells from blood. These receptors originate from a man aged 18 to 30 in good health. Both conserved end residues are part of each CDR3. D genes are given only for firm matches. Clone size is shown for a subset of rows, as once, few, many or a class of expanded clone.

>TRBJ1-1|NA|TRBV5-5|NA
TGTGCCAGCAGCTTGTACATGAACACTGAAGCTTTCTTT
CASSLYMNTEAFF
>TRBJ2-5|few|TRBV9|NA
TGTGCCAGCAGCGCGAAGCTTCGTCAAGAGACCCAGTACTTC
CASSAKLRQETQYF
>TRBJ1-3|NA|TRBV5-1|TRBD1
TGCGCCAGCAGCTTACGGCAGGGGGCTGGAAACACCATATATTTT
CASSLRQGAGNTIYF
>TRBJ2-1|few|TRBV6-1|NA
TGTGCCAGCAGTGAAGGGGTAGGGGGTAGGTACAATGAGCAGTTCTTC
CASSEGVGGRYNEQFF
>TRBJ1-1|NA|TRBV5-1|TRBD1
TGCGCCAGCAGCAAAGGACAGGGGAAAATGAACACTGAAGCTTTCTTT
CASSKGQGKMNTEAFF
>TRBJ2-5|NA|TRBV11-2|TRBD1
TGTGCCAGCAGCCGACCGACAGGGGTAAAGACCCAGTACTTC
CASSRPTGVKTQYF
>TRBJ2-3|NA|TRBV5-1|NA
TGCGCCAGCAGCCGCGCCTCAGATACGCAGTATTTT
CASSRASDTQYF
>TRBJ2-7|few|TRBV28|NA
TGTGCCAGCAATCCCGGCCAGGGGGGCTCCTACGAGCAGTACTTC
CASNPGQGGSYEQYF
>TRBJ2-7|NA|TRBV7-2|TRBD2
TGTGCCAGCAGCCCGCCGGGGGGAGGGCGAGAGCAGTACTTC
CASSPPGGGREQYF
>TRBJ2-1|few|TRBV7-9|TRBD2
TGTGCCAGCAGCTTTAGCGGGACTAGCGGGACTAACTCCTACAATGAGCAGTTCTTC
CASSFSGTSGTNSYNEQFF
>TRBJ2-3|NA|TRBV12-5|NA
TGTGCTAGTGGTTCAGATAGCGGCTGGGCAGATACGCAGTATTTT
CASGSDSGWADTQYF